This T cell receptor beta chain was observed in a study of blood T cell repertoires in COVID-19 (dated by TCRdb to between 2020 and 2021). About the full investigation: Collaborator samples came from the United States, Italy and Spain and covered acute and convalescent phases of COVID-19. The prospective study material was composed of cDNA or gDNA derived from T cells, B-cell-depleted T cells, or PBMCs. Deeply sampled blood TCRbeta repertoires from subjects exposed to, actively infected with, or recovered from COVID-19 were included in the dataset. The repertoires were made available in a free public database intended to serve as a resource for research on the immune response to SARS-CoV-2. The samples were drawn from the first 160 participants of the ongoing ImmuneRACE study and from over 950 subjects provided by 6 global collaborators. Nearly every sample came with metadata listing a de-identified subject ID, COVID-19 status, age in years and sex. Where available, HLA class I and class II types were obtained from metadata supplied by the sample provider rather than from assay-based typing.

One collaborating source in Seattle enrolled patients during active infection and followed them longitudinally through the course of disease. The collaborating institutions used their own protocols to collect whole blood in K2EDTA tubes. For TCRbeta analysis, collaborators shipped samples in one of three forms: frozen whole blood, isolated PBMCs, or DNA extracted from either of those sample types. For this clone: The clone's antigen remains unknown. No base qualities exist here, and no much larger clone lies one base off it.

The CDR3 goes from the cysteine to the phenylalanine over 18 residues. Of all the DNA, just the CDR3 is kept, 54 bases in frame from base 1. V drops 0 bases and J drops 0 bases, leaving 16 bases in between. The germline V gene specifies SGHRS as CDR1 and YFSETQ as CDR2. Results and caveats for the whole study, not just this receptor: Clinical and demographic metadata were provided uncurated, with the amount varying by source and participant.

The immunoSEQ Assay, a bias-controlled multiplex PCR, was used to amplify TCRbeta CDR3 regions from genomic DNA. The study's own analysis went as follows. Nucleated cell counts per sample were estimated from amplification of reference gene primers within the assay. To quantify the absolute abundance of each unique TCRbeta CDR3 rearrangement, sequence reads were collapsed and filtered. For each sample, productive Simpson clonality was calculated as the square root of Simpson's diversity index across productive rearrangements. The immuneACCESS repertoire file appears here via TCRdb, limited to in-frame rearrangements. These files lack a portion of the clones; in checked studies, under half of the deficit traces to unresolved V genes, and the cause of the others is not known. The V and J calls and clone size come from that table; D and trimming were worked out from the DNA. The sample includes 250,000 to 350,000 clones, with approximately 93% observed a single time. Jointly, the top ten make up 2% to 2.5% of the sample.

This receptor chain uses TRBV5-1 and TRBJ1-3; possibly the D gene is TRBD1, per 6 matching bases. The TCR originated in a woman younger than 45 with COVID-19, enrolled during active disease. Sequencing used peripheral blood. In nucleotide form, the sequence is TGCGCCAGCAGCTTGGTTGGGGGCCCGATGCTCTCTGGAAACACCATATATTTT. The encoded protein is CASSLVGGPMLSGNTIYF.